The rows below give T cell receptor beta chains drawn from one sample of a study of OX40 agonist ivuxolimab in advanced cancers. Produced via immunoSEQ multiplex PCR; TCRdb's table is partial and in-frame only. Among approximately 52,000 clones listed, roughly 94% were seen once. The source material was CD4+ or CD8+ T cells sorted from blood, sampled in a trial of the OX40 agonist ivuxolimab. The receptor set was obtained from an adult with an advanced solid tumor such as melanoma, head and neck, liver or kidney cancer. The CDR3 runs from the conserved cysteine through the conserved F or W. The D gene is left open where the match is weak. Clone size is not always given. Where it is, it says once, few, many or a class for expanded clones.

cdr3_length j_call v_call d_call clone_size cdr3_aa cdr3_nt
11 TRBJ1-2 TRBV29-1 . medium-sized CSVAQGEGYTF TGCAGCGTTGCCCAGGGCGAAGGCTACACCTTC
14 TRBJ1-5 TRBV5-5 . . CASSLGDGNQPQHF TGTGCCAGCAGCCTAGGGGATGGCAATCAGCCCCAGCATTTT
15 TRBJ2-7 TRBV27 TRBD2 . CASSLDPSGRDEQYF TGTGCCAGCAGTTTGGATCCTAGCGGGAGGGACGAGCAGTACTTC
13 TRBJ2-3 TRBV6-5 . once CASSYSSKDTQYF TGTGCCAGCAGTTACTCGTCGAAGGATACGCAGTATTTT
12 TRBJ2-7 TRBV10-2 . . CASSEGSYEQYF TGCGCCAGCAGTGAGGGGTCCTACGAGCAGTACTTC
15 TRBJ2-1 TRBV7-9 TRBD2 . CASSFLAGDMVEQFF TGTGCCAGCAGCTTTTTAGCGGGAGATATGGTTGAGCAGTTCTTC
12 TRBJ2-7 TRBV2 . . CASSDFSYEQYF TGTGCCAGCAGTGACTTTTCCTACGAGCAGTACTTC
13 TRBJ2-4 TRBV27 . . CASSSGSINIQYF TGTGCCAGCAGTTCTGGCAGCATAAACATTCAGTACTTC
12 TRBJ2-7 TRBV21-1 . few CASSPPFREQYF TGTGCCAGCAGCCCCCCCTTCCGCGAGCAGTACTTC
15 TRBJ2-6 TRBV11-2 . . CASSLGPSGANVLTF TGTGCCAGCAGCTTGGGGCCCTCTGGGGCCAACGTCCTGACTTTC
14 TRBJ2-2 TRBV7-8 . . CASSLDPNTGELFF TGTGCCAGCAGCTTAGACCCGAACACCGGGGAGCTGTTTTTT
16 TRBJ2-3 TRBV5-1 TRBD1 . CASSLLGTGGTDTQYF TGCGCCAGCAGCTTGTTAGGGACAGGCGGGACAGATACGCAGTATTTT
19 TRBJ2-3 TRBV9 TRBD2 . CASSVAPVLAGGSTDTQYF TGTGCCAGCAGCGTAGCCCCGGTTCTAGCGGGAGGATCCACAGATACGCAGTATTTT
19 TRBJ2-7 TRBV7-9 . . CASSPRTGGRLAGSYEQYF TGTGCCAGCAGCCCGAGGACAGGGGGAAGACTAGCGGGGTCCTACGAGCAGTACTTC
16 TRBJ2-5 TRBV11-2 . . CASSLGWTDDQETQYF TGTGCCAGCAGCTTAGGCTGGACCGACGATCAAGAGACCCAGTACTTC
15 TRBJ2-3 TRBV5-1 TRBD2 . CASSPGTSGPDTQYF TGCGCCAGCAGCCCCGGGACTAGCGGTCCAGATACGCAGTATTTT
14 TRBJ1-2 TRBV19 TRBD1 . CASSFAGQGYGYTF TGTGCCAGTAGTTTCGCGGGACAGGGATATGGCTACACCTTC
12 TRBJ2-1 TRBV11-3 TRBD2 . CASSSLAGEQFF TGTGCCAGCAGCTCACTAGCGGGTGAGCAGTTCTTC
15 TRBJ2-3 TRBV5-1 TRBD1 . CASSPYRGRPDTQYF TGCGCCAGCAGCCCTTACAGGGGGCGGCCAGATACGCAGTATTTT
14 TRBJ1-5 TRBV5-6 . . CASSPAGGNQPQHF TGTGCCAGCAGCCCAGCGGGGGGCAATCAGCCCCAGCATTTT
14 TRBJ2-7 TRBV27 . . CASSFQSLGYEQYF TGTGCCAGCAGTTTTCAAAGTCTAGGCTACGAGCAGTACTTC
15 TRBJ2-6 TRBV7-9 TRBD1 . CASSSTGGGGNVLTF TGTGCCAGCAGCTCGACAGGGGGCGGGGGCAACGTCCTGACTTTC